This passage covers 6 T cell receptor beta chains from one sample sequenced in a study of blood T cell repertoires in COVID-19. Sequencing used immunoSEQ multiplex PCR; TCRdb keeps in-frame clones, though not all of them. The sample lists 200,000 to 250,000 clones, over 75% seen once, with about 2% in the top ten. Sequenced input: peripheral blood. The source is a young man who had recovered from COVID-19.

The chain combines TRBV4-1 with TRBJ1-6; D remains ambiguous. Germline loops: CDR1 MGHRA, CDR2 YSYEKL. V was clipped by 0 bases and J by 11 bases, with 5 bases between them. The CDR3 is 12 amino acids. CDR3 DNA sequence: TGCGCCAGCAGCCAAGATAGAACACCCCTCCACTTT. Translated, it gives CASSQDRTPLHF.

The V and J genes are TRBV7-8 and TRBJ1-1; 11 bases map to TRBD1. This CDR3 comprises 16 residues. Losses at the gene ends were 1 base for V and 1 base for J; bases not matched to a gene: 2. Germline-derived CDR1 and CDR2 are SGHVS and FQNEAQ. CDR3 bases: TGTGCCAGCAGCTTAGGGACAGGGGGCTGGAACACTGAAGCTTTCTTT. Translating it yields CASSLGTGGWNTEAFF.

This sequence joins TRBV5-6 and TRBJ1-2, with TRBD1 identical over 11 bases. In germline, CDR1 is SGHDT, CDR2 YYEEEE. This CDR3 has 15 residues. V lost 0 bases, J lost 5 bases, and 3 bases stayed unmatched. The CDR3 sequence is CASSLAGQGAYGYTF. The CDR3 DNA is TGTGCCAGCAGCTTGGCCGGACAGGGGGCATATGGCTACACCTTC.

J is TRBJ1-1 and V is TRBV6-1; D possibly corresponds to TRBD1 (5 bases). V gave up 3 bases and J gave up 4 bases, with 12 bases separating them. Germline CDR1 reads MNHNS; CDR2 reads SASEGT. This CDR3 contains 14 residues. As DNA, the CDR3 is TGTGCCAGCAGTGATGTCGGGGGAGGCACTGAAGCTTTCTTT. As protein: CASSDVGGGTEAFF.

This chain uses TRBV4-1 with TRBJ2-2, with 8 bases that match TRBD2. The germline V gene has CDR1 MGHRA and CDR2 YSYEKL. This CDR3 has 16 amino acids. After removal of 5 bases from V and 4 bases from J, the junction contained 9 bases not matched to a gene. The CDR3 sequence: CASSARGGLVTGELFF. CDR3 DNA: TGCGCCAGCAGCGCCCGGGGGGGCCTGGTCACCGGGGAGCTGTTTTTT.

The table lists this clone with a few counts. V gene TRBV6-5 combines with J gene TRBJ1-6; the D gene is possibly TRBD1 (5 bases). The V end lost 6 bases, the J end lost 3 bases, and 9 bases lay between the germline ends. CDR1 is MNHEY and CDR2 is SVGAGI in the germline V gene. The CDR3 consists of 14 residues. The CDR3 nucleotides read TGTGCCAGCAGGGACACGCACTATAATTCACCCCTCCACTTT. It translates to CASRDTHYNSPLHF.